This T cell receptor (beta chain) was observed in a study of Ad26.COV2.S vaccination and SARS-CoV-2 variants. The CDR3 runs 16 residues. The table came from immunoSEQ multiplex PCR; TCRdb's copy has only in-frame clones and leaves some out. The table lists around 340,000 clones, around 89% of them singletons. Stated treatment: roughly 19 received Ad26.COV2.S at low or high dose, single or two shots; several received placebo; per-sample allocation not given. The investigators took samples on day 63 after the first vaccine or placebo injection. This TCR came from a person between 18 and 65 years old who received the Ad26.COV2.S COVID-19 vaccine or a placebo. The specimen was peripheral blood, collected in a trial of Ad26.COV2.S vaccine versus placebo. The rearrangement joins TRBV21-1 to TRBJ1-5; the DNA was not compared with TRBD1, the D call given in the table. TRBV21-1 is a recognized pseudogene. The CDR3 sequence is CASSAPDRKGNQPQHF. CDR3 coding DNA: TGTGCCAGCAGCGCACCGGACAGGAAAGGCAATCAGCCCCAGCATTTT.